This TCR beta chain derives from a study of a mutant IDH1 vaccine in newly diagnosed glioma. Across the whole study: Those enrolled had earlier been treated with radiotherapy, temozolomide, or both, mostly both. General study results and limits: Pseudoprogression seemingly bore no relation to changes in top peripheral T cell clonotypes.

The repertoire was sequenced with immunoSEQ multiplex PCR; TCRdb's copy has only in-frame clones and lacks some. This sample has about 66,000 clones, with approximately 88% found just once. Specified time point: week 11, during vaccination. With topical imiquimod, each dose of the vaccine consisted of 300 ug of mutant IDH1 20-mer peptide. V lost 6 bases to trimming and J lost 2 bases, with 16 bases between them. This CDR3 spans 15 amino acids. Germline CDR1 and CDR2: MDHEN and SYDVKM. Comments on this clone: Its antigen remains unknown.

The sample here was PBMCs, taken from a glioma patient whose treatment included an IDH1 peptide vaccine. The receptor's source is a woman aged 45-65 years with glioma. This chain links TRBV28 with TRBJ2-5; perhaps TRBD2 as D (5 bases). CDR3 DNA: TGTGCCAGCAGCCCGGGTGGACTTCAACAAGAGACCCAGTACTTC. As protein: CASSPGGLQQETQYF.